One and the same sample provided the 29 T cell receptor beta chains below, sequenced in a study of response to subunit inactivated influenza vaccine. TCRdb reprocessed the RT-PCR reads via MiXCR and lists one record per CDR3 protein. The repertoire consists of fewer than 400,000 distinct CDR3 sequences, with 20% to 25% occurring once and the leading ten covering more than 8.5%. The sample in question was PBMCs from blood, obtained about 20 months after vaccination. Source of these receptors: a man between 50 and 69 years old who received an inactivated influenza vaccine.

The gene calls are TRBV20-1 and TRBJ2-3, with 8 bases matching TRBD2. The V gene end was trimmed by 6 bases and the J gene end by 2 bases; junction bases not matched to a gene: 13. There are 16 residues in the CDR3. Germline values: CDR1 DFQATT, CDR2 SNEGSKA (reference sequence). In DNA form, the CDR3 reads TGCAGTGCCCTCAAGACGTGGCGGGGGGACACAGATACGCAGTATTTT. Encoded protein: CSALKTWRGDTDTQYF.

A few counts support this clonotype. The J gene is TRBJ2-7, the V gene TRBV3-1, with D unclear. The germline V gene has CDR1 LGHDT and CDR2 YNNKEL (reference sequence). The CDR3 loop spans 15 amino acids. V gave up 1 base and J gave up 3 bases, with 13 bases separating them. CDR3 nucleotide sequence: TGTGCCAGCAGCCAAGCAGTACAGCTAGGCTACGAGCAGTACTTC. As protein: CASSQAVQLGYEQYF.

Only a few counts were recorded for this clonotype. The rearrangement links TRBV20-1 to TRBJ2-1; 11 nucleotides agree with TRBD2. Germline V gene data show CDR1 as DFQATT and CDR2 as SNEGSKA (reference sequence). The CDR3 contains 17 residues. Trimming removed 6 bases from V and 0 bases from J; junction bases left unmatched: 10. The CDR3 region is CSAPPGLAAHSYNEQFF. CDR3 bases: TGCAGTGCGCCTCCGGGACTAGCGGCGCACTCCTACAATGAGCAGTTCTTC.

This clonotype was observed a few times. The gene calls are TRBV4-2 and TRBJ1-1; unclear D gene. With 1 base removed from V and 3 bases from J, the gap between germline ends came to 9 bases. The CDR3 is 14 amino acids. CDR1 LGHNA and CDR2 YNFKEQ come from the germline V gene. The CDR3 region is CASSQGGSDTEAFF. CDR3 nucleotide sequence: TGTGCCAGCAGCCAAGGGGGATCCGACACTGAAGCTTTCTTT.

The chain combines TRBV7-2 with TRBJ2-5; D gene uncertain. The CDR3 is 14 amino acids. Germline CDR1 reads SGHTA; CDR2 reads FQGNSA. The V end was cut by 2 bases, the J end by 2 bases, with 9 bases between. CDR3 sequence: CASSLSPDQETQYF. CDR3 DNA sequence: TGTGCCAGCAGCTTATCCCCGGATCAAGAGACCCAGTACTTC.

The genes are TRBV29-1 and TRBJ2-1, with D possibly TRBD2 on 5 matching bases. This CDR3 spans 11 amino acids. V lost 5 bases and J lost 9, with 11 bases in between. CDR1 is SQVTM, CDR2 ANQGSEA, per germline. DNA of the CDR3: TGCAGCGTTTTAGCCGGGATTGAGCAGTTCTTC. Protein product: CSVLAGIEQFF.

Remarks on this clonotype: At one end, the junction sequence differs from germline, possibly due to a read error. This rearrangement joins TRBV4-1 to TRBJ1-3; D perhaps matches TRBD1 (5 bases). Germline assignment: CDR1 MGHRA and CDR2 YSYEKL. CDR3 length: 19 residues. The CDR3 DNA sequence: TGCGCCGGCAGCCAAGAACGGACAAACGACTATCTACTTGGAAACACCATATATTTT. It specifies CAGSQERTNDYLLGNTIYF.

The chain links TRBV20-1 to TRBJ1-2, with 9 bases identical to TRBD1. The J segment lost 4 bases and the V segment lost 1 base, leaving 4 bases of the junction unmatched. The CDR3 contains 14 residues. CDR1 DFQATT and CDR2 SNEGSKA come from the germline V gene (reference sequence). CDR3 bases: TGCAGTGCTAGAGGAACAGGGGGCGTCTATGGCTACACCTTC. This translates into CSARGTGGVYGYTF.

This clonotype came up many times. This sequence joins TRBV7-2 and TRBJ1-4; D not resolved. The germline V gene encodes CDR1 SGHTA and CDR2 FQGNSA. Trimming left V 1 base short and J 8 bases short, with 8 bases between. The CDR3 consists of 13 residues. The CDR3 sequence is CASSLGIREKLFF. The DNA for the CDR3 is TGTGCCAGCAGCTTAGGGATTAGGGAAAAACTGTTTTTT.

On this clonotype: Likely a read error: the CDR3 ends without its conserved phenylalanine or tryptophan. The chain links TRBV19 to TRBJ1-5, with a weak D call TRBD1 (6 bases). Trimming pared 3 bases from V and 3 bases from J, leaving 18 bases between. This CDR3 contains 17 residues. CDR1 and CDR2 from the germline V gene are LNHDA and SQIVND (reference sequence). This CDR3 reads CASSMDVRQGNNQPQHY. For the CDR3, the DNA is TGTGCCAGTAGTATGGATGTGCGGCAGGGGAACAATCAGCCCCAGCATTAT.

This clonotype was seen many times. This rearrangement joins TRBV20-1 to TRBJ1-1; TRBD1 matches at 8 bases. V dropped 3 bases and J dropped 11; count of bases not matched to a gene: 17. Germline V gives CDR1 DFQATT, CDR2 SNEGSKA (reference sequence). The CDR3 length is 15 residues. CDR3 bases: TGCAGTGCTAGGTACCCAGGCGGACAGGGTAGGGACGCTTTCTTT. It is translated as CSARYPGGQGRDAFF.

The chain employs TRBV7-2 and TRBJ2-1; D is possibly TRBD1 (6 bases). This CDR3 comprises 14 residues. CDR1 and CDR2 (germline): SGHTA, FQGNSA. With 5 bases removed from V and 8 bases from J, the gap between germline ends came to 16 bases. The CDR3 region has the DNA TGTGCCAGCAGCCTGACGTCACAGGGTTATGAGCAGTTCTTC. Translated, it gives CASSLTSQGYEQFF.

DNA for the CDR3: TGCGCCAGCAGCCATGGCCCAGGGGACACTGAAGCTTTCTTT. Its protein product is CASSHGPGDTEAFF. The rearrangement uses TRBV4-3 and TRBJ1-1; TRBD1 is a possible D gene (6 bases). The V and J ends lost 3 bases and 3 bases respectively, with 11 bases between them. Germline lookup yields CDR1 LGHNA and CDR2 YSLEER. The CDR3 has 14 amino acids.

The chain uses TRBV12-3 or TRBV12-4 and TRBJ2-5; tentatively, D is TRBD1 (8 bases). Trimming left V 8 bases short and J 5 bases short, with 21 bases between. The CDR3 contains 15 residues. The CDR3 DNA is TGTGCCAGCTGCGACAGGGGAGGGAAGTCGGAGACCCAGTACTTC. Protein product: CASCDRGGKSETQYF.

The V gene is TRBV20-1, the J gene TRBJ2-3; 10 nucleotides agree with TRBD2. J lost 6 bases, V lost 5 bases, and 8 bases had no gene match. There are 14 residues in the CDR3. Germline V gene sequence: CDR1 DFQATT, CDR2 SNEGSKA (reference sequence). The CDR3 loop reads CSADSGRSPDTQYF. The CDR3 nucleotides are TGCAGTGCTGATAGCGGGAGGTCCCCTGATACGCAGTATTTT.

The genes are TRBV11-2 and TRBJ2-4; TRBD2 matches at 11 bases. The CDR3 sequence is 18 residues long. Germline CDR1 SGHAT, CDR2 FQNNGV. The junction had 5 bases not matched to a gene; V was cut back by 1 base and J by 0 bases. For the CDR3, the DNA is TGTGCCAGCAGCTTAGGACTAGCGGGGACCTTAGCCAAAAACATTCAGTACTTC. Translating gives CASSLGLAGTLAKNIQYF. The full variable domain, with the rest looked up from reference TRBV11-2 and TRBJ2-4, is EAGVAQSPRYKIIEKRQSVAFWCNPISGHATLYWYQQILGQGPKLLIQFQNNGVVDDSQLPKDRFSAERLKGVDSTLKIQPAKLEDSAVYLCASSLGLAGTLAKNIQYFGAGTRLSVL.

The genes are TRBV14 and TRBJ2-2; D is unresolved. V was pared by 0 bases and J by 5 bases, with 13 bases between. The CDR3 spans 16 residues. The germline gives CDR1 SGHDN, CDR2 FVKESK. The CDR3, as DNA: TGTGCCAGCAGCCAAGAAGAGTTAGGATTGACCGGGGAGCTGTTTTTT. As protein: CASSQEELGLTGELFF.

The chain recombines TRBV24-1 with TRBJ2-3; no reliable D call. CDR1 and CDR2 (germline): KGHDR, SFDVKD. The V end lost 9 bases, the J end lost 2 bases, and 11 bases lay between the germline ends. This CDR3 is 13 amino acids long. The CDR3 here is CATGQRDTDTQYF. The CDR3 DNA reads TGTGCCACCGGTCAGCGTGACACAGATACGCAGTATTTT.

The V call is TRBV7-9, the J call TRBJ2-3, with a weak D call TRBD1 (5 bases). Deletions cut 5 bases from V and 0 bases from J, with 9 bases between. This CDR3 is 14 amino acids long. Germline lookup yields CDR1 SEHNR and CDR2 FQNEAQ (reference sequence). Here the CDR3 reads CASSERTSTDTQYF. The CDR3, as DNA: TGTGCCAGCAGCGAACGGACAAGCACAGATACGCAGTATTTT.

This chain joins TRBV7-9 and TRBJ2-5; D is possibly TRBD2 (7 bases). Per germline, CDR1 SEHNR and CDR2 FQNEAQ (reference sequence). The CDR3 is 14 amino acids. Trimming cost V 5 bases and J 3 bases, with 13 bases left between them. Written as DNA, the CDR3 is TGTGCCAGCAGCGCCCCGGGGGGCGAAGAGACCCAGTACTTC. It is translated as CASSAPGGEETQYF.

In this sample, this clonotype turned up many times. The J gene is TRBJ1-1, the V gene TRBV6-5; D is possibly TRBD1 (5 bases). The length of the CDR3 is 14 residues. The V end lost 0 bases, the J end lost 5 bases, and 10 bases lay between the germline ends. Germline V CDR1 and CDR2: MNHEY, SVGAGI. Here the CDR3 DNA reads TGTGCCAGCAGTTACTCGGGGGTCGGGACTGAAGCTTTCTTT. It yields the protein CASSYSGVGTEAFF.

V gene TRBV3-1 combines with J gene TRBJ2-4; 7 positions match TRBD2. V shed 0 bases, J shed 0 bases, and the junction held 14 bases outside the gene matches. Per the germline V gene, CDR1 is LGHDT and CDR2 is YNNKEL (reference sequence). The CDR3 totals 20 residues. DNA for the CDR3: TGTGCCAGCAGCCAAGATGGGGTAGCGGGCAGATTGCTAGCCAAAAACATTCAGTACTTC. Its protein is CASSQDGVAGRLLAKNIQYF.

This clonotype was counted many times. The rearrangement joins TRBV27 to TRBJ2-3; D is unresolved. V lost 6 bases and J lost 3, with 16 bases in between. CDR3 size: 15 residues. Germline V gene data show CDR1 as MNHEY and CDR2 as SMNVEV (reference sequence). CDR3 sequence: CASSARSVRTDTQYF. CDR3 in DNA: TGTGCCAGCAGCGCAAGGTCGGTGCGGACAGATACGCAGTATTTT.

This clonotype was found many times. V is TRBV2 and J is TRBJ1-1, with a weak D call TRBD1 (6 bases). Germline V gene data show CDR1 as SNHLY and CDR2 as FYNNEI. Trimming removed 7 bases at V and 1 base at J, with 22 bases between. The CDR3 extends over 17 amino acids. The DNA for the CDR3 is TGTGCCAGCATACAGGGTGTTCTTCCCCCCACGAACACTGAAGCTTTCTTT. It yields the protein CASIQGVLPPTNTEAFF. Using reference TRBV2 and TRBJ1-1 for the parts outside the CDR3, the full variable domain is EPEVTQTPSHQVTQMGQEVILRCVPISNHLYFYWYRQILGQKVEFLVSFYNNEISEKSEIFDDQFSVERPDGSNFTLKIRSTKLEDSAMYFCASIQGVLPPTNTEAFFGQGTRLTVV.

To note about this clonotype: This may be a read error, as it is one base from a much larger clone. This chain joins TRBV20-1 and TRBJ1-5; D possibly corresponds to TRBD1 (6 bases). Germline V gene sequence: CDR1 DFQATT, CDR2 SNEGSKA (reference sequence). There are 13 residues in the CDR3. The CDR3 spells CSVAWGRGQAQHF. CDR3 coding DNA: TGCAGTGTGGCATGGGGGCGCGGTCAGGCCCAGCATTTT.

There are many counts of this clonotype. The rearrangement links TRBV20-1 to TRBJ2-5; 10 bases fit TRBD2. The CDR3 spans 15 residues. Per germline, CDR1 DFQATT and CDR2 SNEGSKA (reference sequence). J lost 4 bases, V lost 4 bases, and 9 bases had no gene match. The CDR3 region has the DNA TGCAGTGCTAAGGGTGGTAGCGGGAGGTTAGAGACCCAGTACTTC. Encoded protein: CSAKGGSGRLETQYF.

This clonotype appeared a few times. The chain joins TRBV5-1 to TRBJ2-7; 11 positions match TRBD2. Germline CDR1 SGHRS, CDR2 YFSETQ. The CDR3 is 16 amino acids. V was pared by 0 bases and J by 5 bases, with 7 bases of the junction left unmatched. The CDR3: CASSLALAGESHEQYF. The CDR3 region has the DNA TGCGCCAGCAGCTTGGCACTAGCGGGAGAATCCCACGAGCAGTACTTC. Based on the CDR3 plus reference TRBV5-1 and TRBJ2-7, the full variable domain is KAGVTQTPRYLIKTRGQQVTLSCSPISGHRSVSWYQQTPGQGLQFLFEYFSETQRNKGNFPGRFSGRQFSNSRSEMNVSTLELGDSALYLCASSLALAGESHEQYFGPGTRLTVT.

This chain connects TRBV21-1 to TRBJ1-5; the DNA was not compared with TRBD1, the D call given in the table. TRBV21-1 is described as a pseudogene. The CDR3 is made up of 15 amino acids. CDR3 DNA sequence: TGTGCCAGCAGCGCCACCCAGGGTTACAATCAGCCCCAGCATTTT. It encodes CASSATQGYNQPQHF.

This clonotype showed up just a few times. J is TRBJ2-2 and V is TRBV20-1; D not certain. V was shortened by 3 bases and J by 0 bases, with 5 bases between the two germline ends. Germline CDR1 is DFQATT and CDR2 is SNEGSKA (reference sequence). CDR3 length: 13 residues. The CDR3 spells CSASFPNTGELFF. CDR3 coding DNA: TGCAGTGCTAGTTTTCCGAACACCGGGGAGCTGTTTTTT.